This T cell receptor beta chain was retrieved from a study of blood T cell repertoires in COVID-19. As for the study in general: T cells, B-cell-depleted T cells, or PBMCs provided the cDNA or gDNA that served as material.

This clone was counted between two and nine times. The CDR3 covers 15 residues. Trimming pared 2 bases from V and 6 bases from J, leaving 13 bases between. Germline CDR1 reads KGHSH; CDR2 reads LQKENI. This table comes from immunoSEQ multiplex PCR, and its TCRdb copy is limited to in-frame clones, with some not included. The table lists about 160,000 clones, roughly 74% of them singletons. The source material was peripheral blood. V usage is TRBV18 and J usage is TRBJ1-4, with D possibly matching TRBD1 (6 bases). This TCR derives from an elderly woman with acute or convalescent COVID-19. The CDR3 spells CASSPFSRGDEKLFF. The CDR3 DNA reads TGTGCCAGCTCACCATTCAGCAGGGGAGATGAAAAACTGTTTTTT.